Listed here are 15 T cell receptor beta chains from one sample, sequenced in a study of T cells in Graves' hyperthyroidism and ophthalmopathy. TCR beta CDR3 region amplification was performed from RNA transcripts. HTBI primers were employed in a first-round RT-PCR of the TCR CDR3. TCRdb re-called the multiplex PCR reads with MiXCR, one entry per CDR3 protein. The repertoire holds about 35,000 distinct CDR3 sequences, with about 50% as singletons. The sequencing input was blood. These receptors were collected from a woman aged 50 to 65 with Graves' hyperthyroidism that later progressed to Graves' ophthalmopathy.

The rearrangement joins TRBV28 to TRBJ2-5; maybe TRBD2 (6 bases). The CDR3 spans 19 residues. Trimming cost V 3 bases and J 9 bases, with 32 bases left between them. CDR1 and CDR2 (germline): MDHEN, SYDVKM. The CDR3 sequence is CASSFGVFRLRGSNQPQYF. CDR3 in DNA: TGTGCCAGCAGTTTCGGCGTTTTTCGGCTACGGGGGAGCAATCAGCCCCAGTACTTC. The full variable domain, rest sourced from reference TRBV28 and TRBJ2-5, is DVKVTQSSRYLVKRTGEKVFLECVQDMDHENMFWYRQDPGLGLRLIYFSYDVKMKEKGDIPEGYSVSREKKERFSLILESASTNQTSMYLCASSFGVFRLRGSNQPQYFGPGTRLLVL.

The CDR3 DNA sequence: TGTGCCAGCAGCTTAGGGGGGTTTGGAGAGACCCAGTACTTC. It codes for CASSLGGFGETQYF. The rearrangement uses TRBV7-8 and TRBJ2-5; D is tentatively TRBD1 or TRBD2 (5 bases each). CDR3 length: 14 amino acids. Trimming removed 1 base at V and 4 bases at J, with 10 bases between. The V gene's germline CDR1 is SGHVS and CDR2 FQNEAQ.

This clonotype has at least ten counts. DNA of the CDR3: TGTGCCAGCAGCCGCGCGGGACAGGGAAAAGATACGCAGTATTTT. Translation gives CASSRAGQGKDTQYF. This chain uses TRBV28 with TRBJ2-3, with 9 bases aligning to TRBD1. The J segment lost 5 bases and the V segment lost 6 bases, leaving 9 bases of the junction unmatched. CDR3 size: 15 residues. The germline CDR1 and CDR2 sequences are MDHEN and SYDVKM.

About this clonotype itself: Because the CDR3's place on the DNA is in doubt, the DNA is left out and the CDR3 is given as listed by TCRdb. The CDR3: CASTPARGLGETQYFGELFF. This sequence joins TRBV2 and TRBJ2-2; the D segment call TRBD1 is taken from the table without a DNA check. Looked up from germline, CDR1 is SNHLY and CDR2 is FYNNEI. 20 amino acids form the CDR3, both terminal residues included.

This clonotype was seen repeatedly, ten times or more. This chain uses TRBV7-9 with TRBJ2-7, with 8 nucleotides matching TRBD2. Germline-derived CDR1 and CDR2 are SEHNR and FQNEAQ (reference sequence). The CDR3 runs 15 residues. The V gene end was trimmed by 5 bases and the J gene end by 0 bases; junction bases not matched to a gene: 6. The CDR3 nucleotides are TGTGCCAGCAGCCCACAGACTAGCGTCTCCTACGAGCAGTACTTC. It encodes CASSPQTSVSYEQYF.

About this clonotype: One junction end disagrees with the germline gene, perhaps due to a read error. V gene TRBV5-1 combines with J gene TRBJ1-1; maybe TRBD1 (5 bases). Germline lookup yields CDR1 SGHRS and CDR2 YFSETQ. The CDR3 sequence is 15 residues long. CDR3 sequence: CASSWKMRVDTEAFF. CDR3 nucleotides: TGCGCCAGCAGCTGGAAGATGAGGGTGGACACTGAAGCTTTCTTC.

The sample holds many counts of this clonotype. This sequence joins TRBV30 and TRBJ2-5; 11 nucleotides agree with TRBD2. This CDR3 is 14 amino acids long. The germline gives CDR1 GTSNPN, CDR2 SVGIG (reference sequence). The V segment lost 0 bases and the J segment 13 bases; nucleotides outside the gene matches: 10. CDR3 in amino acids: CAWSVASGGPRLYF. The DNA for the CDR3 is TGTGCCTGGAGTGTAGCTAGCGGGGGGCCCCGATTGTACTTC.

This clonotype has a count of ten or more. The chain recombines TRBV12-3 or TRBV12-4 with TRBJ2-1; 11 positions match TRBD2. The length of the CDR3 is 15 residues. The junction had 6 bases not matched to a gene; V was cut back by 5 bases and J by 6 bases. DNA of the CDR3: TGTGCCAGCAGTCAACTAGCGGGAGTTTCCAATGAGCAGTTCTTC. Translated: CASSQLAGVSNEQFF.

The gene calls are TRBV3-1 and TRBJ2-2, with 7 bases aligning to TRBD2. Per the germline V gene, CDR1 is LGHDT and CDR2 is YNNKEL (reference sequence). Trimming took 0 bases from V and 4 from J; bases not matched to a gene: 2. The CDR3 is made up of 15 amino acids. The CDR3 DNA follows: TGTGCCAGCAGCCAAGACGGGGGGATCACCGGGGAGCTGTTTTTT. The encoded protein is CASSQDGGITGELFF.

V and J are TRBV7-2 and TRBJ2-7, with TRBD2 matching over 10 bases. The V segment lost 1 base and the J segment 5 bases; nucleotides outside the gene matches: 5. CDR3 size: 15 residues. Germline CDR1 and CDR2: SGHTA and FQGNSA. This CDR3 reads CASSLGLAGIDEQYF. The CDR3 nucleotides read TGTGCCAGCAGCTTAGGACTAGCGGGTATCGACGAGCAGTACTTC.

This clonotype was detected ten times or more. The V gene is TRBV20-1, the J gene TRBJ2-5, with 7 bases aligning to TRBD2. There are 17 residues in the CDR3. Germline-derived CDR1 and CDR2 are DFQATT and SNEGSKA (reference sequence). The ends lost 3 bases at V and 2 bases at J; junction bases unmatched: 15. The CDR3 here is CSASQLAAGAPQETQYF. The CDR3 DNA sequence: TGCAGTGCTAGCCAATTAGCGGCGGGAGCACCACAAGAGACCCAGTACTTC.

The J gene is TRBJ2-1, the V gene TRBV24-1, with unresolved D. The germline CDR1 and CDR2 sequences are KGHDR and SFDVKD. The germline V and J ends were trimmed by 9 bases and 10 bases, with 15 bases remaining between them. The CDR3 has 12 amino acids. The DNA of the CDR3 is TGTGCCACCGATGATTTTACTGAGGAGCAGTTCTTC. Translating it yields CATDDFTEEQFF.

At least ten counts were recorded for this clonotype. The chain carries TRBV4-1 and TRBJ1-5; no definite D call. The germline V and J ends were trimmed by 0 bases and 7 bases, with 13 bases remaining between them. The CDR3 loop spans 15 amino acids. Looked up from germline, CDR1 is MGHRA and CDR2 is YSYEKL. The CDR3 is CASSQDRWLPQPQHF. The CDR3 nucleotides read TGCGCCAGCAGCCAAGATCGCTGGTTACCGCAGCCCCAGCATTTT.

The chain employs TRBV10-3 and TRBJ1-2; the D is unclear. Germline CDR1 reads ENHRY; CDR2 reads SYGVKD. Trimming removed 8 bases at V and 7 bases at J, with 17 bases between. CDR3 size: 13 residues. CDR3 region: CAILGRESGGYTF. The CDR3 nucleotides read TGTGCCATCCTGGGTCGGGAGAGCGGTGGCTACACCTTC.

With regard to this clonotype: The missing conserved phenylalanine or tryptophan at the end of this CDR3 makes a read error likely. Because the CDR3's place on the DNA is in doubt, the DNA is left out and the CDR3 is given as listed by TCRdb. The chain combines TRBV7-7 with TRBJ1-6; the D segment call TRBD1 is taken from the table without a DNA check. CDR1 is SSHAT, CDR2 FNYEAQ, per germline (reference sequence). The CDR3 spans 8 residues, counting both ends. Here the CDR3 reads CASSSPGT.